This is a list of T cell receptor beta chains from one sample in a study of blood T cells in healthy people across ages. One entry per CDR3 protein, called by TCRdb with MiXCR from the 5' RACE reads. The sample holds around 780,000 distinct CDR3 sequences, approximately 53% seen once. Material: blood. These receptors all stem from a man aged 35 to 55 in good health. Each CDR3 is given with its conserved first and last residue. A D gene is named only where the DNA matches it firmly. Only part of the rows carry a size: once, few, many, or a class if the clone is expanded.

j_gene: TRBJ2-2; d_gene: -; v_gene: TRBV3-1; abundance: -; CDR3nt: TGTGCCAGCAGCCTCAGGGGTACGGTCACCGGGGAGCTGTTTTTT; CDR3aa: CASSLRGTVTGELFF
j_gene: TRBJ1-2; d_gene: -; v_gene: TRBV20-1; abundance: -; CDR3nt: TGCAGTGTTTACAGGGATGGCTACACCTTC; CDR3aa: CSVYRDGYTF
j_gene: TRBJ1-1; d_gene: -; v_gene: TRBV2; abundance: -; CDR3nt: TGTGCCAGCCTCCGCAAAATTCTGAACACTGAAGCTTTCTTT; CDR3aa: CASLRKILNTEAFF
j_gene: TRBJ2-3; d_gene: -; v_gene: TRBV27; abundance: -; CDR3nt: TGTGCCAGCAGTTTATTGCGGGGATCGTACCGTGCGGATACGCAGTATTTT; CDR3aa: CASSLLRGSYRADTQYF
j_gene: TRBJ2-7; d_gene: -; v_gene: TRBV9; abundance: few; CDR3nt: TGTGCCAGCAGCGTAGGAGTGGTCCGGGGCGACGAGCAGTACTTC; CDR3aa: CASSVGVVRGDEQYF
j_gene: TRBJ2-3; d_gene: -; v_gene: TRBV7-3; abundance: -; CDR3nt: TGTGCCAGCAGGCGTGACTCTACGCAGTATTTT; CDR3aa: CASRRDSTQYF
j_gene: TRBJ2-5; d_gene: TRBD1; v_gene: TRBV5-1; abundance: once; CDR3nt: TGCGCCAGCAGCACCACAGGGGGTTTCCTAGGGACCCAGTACTTC; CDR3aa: CASSTTGGFLGTQYF
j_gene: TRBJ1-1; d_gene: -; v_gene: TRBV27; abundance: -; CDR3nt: TGTGCCAGCAGTTTTGGGGGAGCTGAAGCTTTCTTT; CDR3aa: CASSFGGAEAFF
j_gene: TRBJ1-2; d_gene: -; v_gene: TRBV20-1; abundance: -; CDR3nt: TGCAGTGCTAGCGCTGTAGGACAGAGCTATGGCTACACCTTC; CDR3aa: CSASAVGQSYGYTF
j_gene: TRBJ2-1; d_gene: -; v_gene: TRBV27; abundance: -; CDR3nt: TGTGCCAGCAGTTTGGGTGAGATCAGCAATGAGCAGTTCTTC; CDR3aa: CASSLGEISNEQFF
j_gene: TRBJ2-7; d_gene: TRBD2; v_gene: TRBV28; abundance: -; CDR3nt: TGTGCCAACAGTCCTGGGGGGGAACTCTCCTACGAGCAGTACTTC; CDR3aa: CANSPGGELSYEQYF
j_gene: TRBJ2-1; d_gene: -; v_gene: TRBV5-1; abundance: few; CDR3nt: TGCGCCAGTAGCTTGGCCCGAGCCTTGAGCTCCTACAATGAGCAGTTCTTC; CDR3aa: CASSLARALSSYNEQFF
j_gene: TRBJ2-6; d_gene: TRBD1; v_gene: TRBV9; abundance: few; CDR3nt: TGTGCCAGCAGCGTCGGGTACGGGCTCCGGGACAGCAACCTCCGATTCTCTGGGGCCAACGTCCTGACTTTC; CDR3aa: CASSVGYGLRDSNLRFSGANVLTF
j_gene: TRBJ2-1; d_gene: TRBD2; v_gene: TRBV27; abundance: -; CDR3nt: TGTGCCAGCAACCCGGGACTAGCTCCCAATGAGCAGTTCTTC; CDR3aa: CASNPGLAPNEQFF
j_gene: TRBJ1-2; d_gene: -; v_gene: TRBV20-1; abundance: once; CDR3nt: TGCAGTGCTAGAGACCGCGCCTTCATAGGTGTCAACTATGGCTACACCTTC; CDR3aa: CSARDRAFIGVNYGYTF
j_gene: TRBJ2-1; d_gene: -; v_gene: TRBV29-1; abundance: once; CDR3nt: TGCAGCGTTGATCTGGTGGGCCAGGAGCAGTTCTTC; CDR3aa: CSVDLVGQEQFF
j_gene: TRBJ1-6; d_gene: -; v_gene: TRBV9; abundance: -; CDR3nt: TGTGCCAGCAGCGTCACAGGGACTAATTCACCCCTCCACTTT; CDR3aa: CASSVTGTNSPLHF
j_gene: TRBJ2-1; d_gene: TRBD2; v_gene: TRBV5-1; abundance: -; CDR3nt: TGCGCCAGCAGCTTGGCTAGCGGGGGGGCCCGTGAGCAGTTCTTC; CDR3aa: CASSLASGGAREQFF
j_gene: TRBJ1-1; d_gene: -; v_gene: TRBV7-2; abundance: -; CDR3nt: TGTGCCAGCAGCCACGGGGGGGCGGGTTCTGAAGCTTTCTTT; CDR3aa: CASSHGGAGSEAFF
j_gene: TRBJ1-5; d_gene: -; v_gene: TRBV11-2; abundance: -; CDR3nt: TGTGCCAGCAGACCGAATCGGATCCAGCCCCAGCATTTT; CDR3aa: CASRPNRIQPQHF
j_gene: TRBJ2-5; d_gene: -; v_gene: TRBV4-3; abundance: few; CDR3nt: TGCGCCAGCAGCCAAGATCTCCAGGGACATAAGCAAGAGACCCAGTACTTC; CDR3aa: CASSQDLQGHKQETQYF
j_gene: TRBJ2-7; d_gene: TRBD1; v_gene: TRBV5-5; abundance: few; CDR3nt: TGTGCCAGCAGCTTGGTTCCCGGGACAGACTACGAGCAGTACTTC; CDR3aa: CASSLVPGTDYEQYF
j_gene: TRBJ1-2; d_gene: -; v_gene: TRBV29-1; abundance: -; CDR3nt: TGCAGCGTTGAAGTTTTAGGGGACTATGGCTACACCTTC; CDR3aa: CSVEVLGDYGYTF
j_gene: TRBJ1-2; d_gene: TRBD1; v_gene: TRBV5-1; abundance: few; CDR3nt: TGCGCCAGCAGCTTTGGACAGGGCCGCGGCTACACCTTC; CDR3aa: CASSFGQGRGYTF
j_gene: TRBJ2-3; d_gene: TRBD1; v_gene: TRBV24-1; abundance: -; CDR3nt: TGTGCCACCAGTGATCCCCCCGGGACAGGGGAAGATACGCAGTATTTT; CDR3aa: CATSDPPGTGEDTQYF
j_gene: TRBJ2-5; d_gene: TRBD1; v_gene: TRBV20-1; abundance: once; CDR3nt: TGCAGTGCTAGAGTTTCTAAGGACAGGGAAGAGACCCAGTACTTC; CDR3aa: CSARVSKDREETQYF
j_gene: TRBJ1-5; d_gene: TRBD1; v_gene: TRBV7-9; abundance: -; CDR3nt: TGTGCCAGCAGCTTCGGGGGACAGGGGAAAAATCAGCCCCAGCATTTT; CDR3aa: CASSFGGQGKNQPQHF
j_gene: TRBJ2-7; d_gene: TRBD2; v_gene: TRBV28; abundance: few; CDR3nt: TGTGCCAGCAGGTGGCCTAGGCCTAGCGGGAACTACGAGCAGTACTTC; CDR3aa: CASRWPRPSGNYEQYF
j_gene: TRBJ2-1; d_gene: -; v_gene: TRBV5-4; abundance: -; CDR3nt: TGTGCCAGCAGCCACACATACAATGAGCAGTTCTTC; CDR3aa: CASSHTYNEQFF
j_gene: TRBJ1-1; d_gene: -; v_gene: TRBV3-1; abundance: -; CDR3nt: TGTGCCAGCAGCCAAGGTGGCAGATTAAACACTGAAGCTTTCTTT; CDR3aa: CASSQGGRLNTEAFF
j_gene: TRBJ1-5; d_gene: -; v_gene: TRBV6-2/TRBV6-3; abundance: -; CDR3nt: TGTGCCAGCAGTTACCAGGGTAATAATCAGCCCCAGCATTTT; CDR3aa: CASSYQGNNQPQHF
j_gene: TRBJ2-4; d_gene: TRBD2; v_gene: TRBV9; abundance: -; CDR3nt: TGTGCCAGCAGCGTAGAAGGACTAGCGGGCCGTGTTCAGTACTTC; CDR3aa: CASSVEGLAGRVQYF
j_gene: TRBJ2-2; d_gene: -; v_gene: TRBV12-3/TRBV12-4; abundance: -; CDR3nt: TGTGCCAGCACCCAGTCCGGGGAGCTGTTTTTT; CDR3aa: CASTQSGELFF
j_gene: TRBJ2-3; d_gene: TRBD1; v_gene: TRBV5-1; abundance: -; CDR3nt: TGCGCCAGCAGCTCCGACAGGGGGCGAGGAGTCGGGGATACGCAGTATTTT; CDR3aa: CASSSDRGRGVGDTQYF
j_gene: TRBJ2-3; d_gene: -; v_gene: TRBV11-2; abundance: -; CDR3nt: TGTGCCAGCAGCCAAAGTACAAGGAGGGGAGGCACGCAGTATTTT; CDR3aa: CASSQSTRRGGTQYF
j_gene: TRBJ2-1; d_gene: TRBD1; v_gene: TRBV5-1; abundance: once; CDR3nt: TGCGCCAGCAGCCCCCACGGGACAGGGGGCGTCGCTAGCGGGGGCAATGAGCAGTTCTTC; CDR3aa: CASSPHGTGGVASGGNEQFF
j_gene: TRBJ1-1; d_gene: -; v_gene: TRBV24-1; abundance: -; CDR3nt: TGTGCCACCAGTGATTTACGGGGCAGGGAAGCTTTCTTT; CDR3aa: CATSDLRGREAFF
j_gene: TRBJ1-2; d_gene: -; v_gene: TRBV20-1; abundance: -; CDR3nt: TGCAAAGCTATGACCCCAAATAACTATGGCTACACCTTC; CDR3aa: CKAMTPNNYGYTF
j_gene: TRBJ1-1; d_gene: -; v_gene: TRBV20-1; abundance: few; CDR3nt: TGCAGTGCTAGAGATCTTCGGGTCCGGCAGGACACTGAAGCTTTCTTT; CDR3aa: CSARDLRVRQDTEAFF
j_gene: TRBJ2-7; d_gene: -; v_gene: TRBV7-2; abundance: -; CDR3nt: TGTGCCAGCAGCCGCAGCACGGGGTACTACGAGCAGTACTTC; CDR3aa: CASSRSTGYYEQYF
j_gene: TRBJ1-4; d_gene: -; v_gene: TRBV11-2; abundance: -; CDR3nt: TGTGCCAGCAGCTGGGGTCCAGCAACTAATGAAAAACTGTTTTTT; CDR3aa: CASSWGPATNEKLFF
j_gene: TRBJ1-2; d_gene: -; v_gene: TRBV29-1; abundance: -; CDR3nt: TGCAGCCTCTATTCGGGCTATGGCTACACCTTC; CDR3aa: CSLYSGYGYTF
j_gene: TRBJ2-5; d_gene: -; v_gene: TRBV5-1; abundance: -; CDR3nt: TGCGCCAGCAGCTTGAATAGGACACCCAAAGAGACCCGGTACTTC; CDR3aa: CASSLNRTPKETRYF
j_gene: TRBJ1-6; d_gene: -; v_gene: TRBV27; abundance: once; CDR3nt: TGTGCCAGCAGTTTATCTGGAGGGTTCGCTTCACCCCTCCACTTT; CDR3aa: CASSLSGGFASPLHF
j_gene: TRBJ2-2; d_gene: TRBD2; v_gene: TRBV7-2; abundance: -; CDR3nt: TGTGCCAGCACCCAACTACGCGGGAGGGCCCTCGGGGAGCTGTTTTTT; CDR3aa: CASTQLRGRALGELFF
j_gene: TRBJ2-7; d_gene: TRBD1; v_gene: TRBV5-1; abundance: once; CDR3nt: TGCGCCAGCAGCCCTATCGGACAGGGGGGGTACGAGCAGTACTTC; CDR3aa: CASSPIGQGGYEQYF
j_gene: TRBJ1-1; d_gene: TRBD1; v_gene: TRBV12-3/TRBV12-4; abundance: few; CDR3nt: TGTGCCAGCAGAAGGGGGCCCAGGTCAGAAGCTTTCTTT; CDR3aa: CASRRGPRSEAFF